This TCR beta chain is from a study of blood T cell repertoires in COVID-19. Study background: Acute and convalescent COVID-19 specimens originated in the United States, Italy and Spain. PBMCs, B-cell-depleted T cells, or T cells provided the cDNA or gDNA that made up the material.

This CDR3 spans 13 amino acids. Germline assignment: CDR1 MNHEY and CDR2 SVGEGT. Trimming stripped 4 bases from V and 1 base from J, with 7 bases between. Original processing methods: Reference gene primers were amplified, and this amplification served to estimate nucleated cell counts. Repertoires were generated with immunoSEQ multiplex PCR, while TCRdb's copy carries only in-frame clones and drops some. That table supplies the V and J calls and clone size; D and trimming were determined from the DNA. Here the sample spans nearly 350,000 clones, around 90% being singletons. The chain couples TRBV6-2 or TRBV6-3 to TRBJ1-1; D call uncertain. The sample consisted of peripheral blood. This clonotype was obtained from a woman between 18 and 29 years old who had recovered from COVID-19. The CDR3 protein is CASSSHRNTEAFF. The CDR3 region has the DNA TGTGCCAGCAGTTCCCACAGGAACACTGAAGCTTTCTTT.